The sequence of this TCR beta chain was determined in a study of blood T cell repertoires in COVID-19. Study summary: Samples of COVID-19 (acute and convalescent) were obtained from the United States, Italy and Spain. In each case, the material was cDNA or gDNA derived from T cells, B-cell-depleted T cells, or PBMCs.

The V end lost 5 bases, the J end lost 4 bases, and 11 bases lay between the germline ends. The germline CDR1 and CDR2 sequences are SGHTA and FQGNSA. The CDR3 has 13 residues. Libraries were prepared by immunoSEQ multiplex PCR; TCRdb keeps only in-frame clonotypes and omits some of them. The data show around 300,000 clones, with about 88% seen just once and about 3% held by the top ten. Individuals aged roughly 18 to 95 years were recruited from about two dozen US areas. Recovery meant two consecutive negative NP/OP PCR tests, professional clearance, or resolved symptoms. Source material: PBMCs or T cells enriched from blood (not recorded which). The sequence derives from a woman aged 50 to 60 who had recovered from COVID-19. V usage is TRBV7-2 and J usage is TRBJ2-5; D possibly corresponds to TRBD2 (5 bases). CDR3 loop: CASSQGGGETQYF. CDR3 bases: TGTGCCAGCAGCCAAGGAGGAGGAGAGACCCAGTACTTC.